Only a few counts were recorded for the clone carrying this T cell receptor beta chain. Ages ranged from about 18 to 89 years, with residence in about two dozen US areas. Symptom resolution, clearance, or two negative PCRs marked donors in Cohort 3 as recovered. These data are taken from a study of blood T cell repertoires in COVID-19. The wider study: COVID-19 samples from acute and convalescent phases originated in the United States, Italy and Spain.

The CDR3 spans 17 residues. V shed 3 bases and J 1 base; nucleotides not matched to a gene: 5. Germline V gives CDR1 SGHAT, CDR2 FQNNGV. Assay used: immunoSEQ multiplex PCR; TCRdb lists only in-frame clones, some missing. The data show approximately 260,000 clones, with approximately 83% seen just once and around 3.5% held by the top ten. The sample consisted of PBMCs or T cells enriched from blood (not recorded which). The chain combines TRBV11-2 with TRBJ2-3; 12 bases agree with TRBD2. The TCR was taken from a man aged 45-60 years who had recovered from COVID-19. CDR3 amino acids: CASSFLRTSGGTDTQYF. CDR3 in DNA: TGTGCCAGCAGCTTCCTTCGGACTAGCGGGGGCACAGATACGCAGTATTTT.